Each of the 9 T cell receptor beta chains below was sequenced from the same sample in a study of T cell responses to AZD1222 COVID-19 vaccine. Using immunoSEQ multiplex PCR, the repertoire was profiled, and TCRdb retains in-frame clones only, with some absent. This sample carries about 100,000 clones, around nine tenths of them seen once, and the ten largest clones take 2.5% to 3.5%. This sample comprised peripheral blood, obtained 28 days after the second dose of the MenACWY control vaccine. The receptor set was obtained from an adult who received the MenACWY meningococcal vaccine as a control.

This rearrangement joins TRBV6-2 or TRBV6-3 to TRBJ1-1, with 7 nucleotides matching TRBD1. V was clipped by 3 bases and J by 0 bases; unmatched bases: 10. CDR3 size: 17 residues. From germline, CDR1 is MNHEY and CDR2 SVGEGT. The CDR3 loop is CASSYARTGLMNTEAFF. DNA for the CDR3: TGTGCCAGCAGTTATGCGAGGACAGGCTTAATGAACACTGAAGCTTTCTTT.

The J gene is TRBJ2-7, the V gene TRBV5-4, with a possible D match to TRBD2 (5 bases). V lost 1 base to trimming and J lost 5 bases, with 13 bases between them. Germline V gene sequence: CDR1 SGHNT, CDR2 YYREEE (reference sequence). The CDR3 covers 14 residues. CDR3: CASSLSFTRDEQYF. The DNA for the CDR3 is TGTGCCAGCAGCTTGTCCTTCACTAGGGACGAGCAGTACTTC.

The chain uses TRBV7-8 and TRBJ2-3; D is possibly TRBD1 (6 bases). V was cut by 0 bases and J by 2 bases, with 12 bases left in between. The CDR3 has 16 residues. CDR1 and CDR2 (germline): SGHVS, FQNEAQ. The CDR3 DNA follows: TGTGCCAGCAGCTTAGCGGGTACAGGGAACACAGATACGCAGTATTTT. Protein product: CASSLAGTGNTDTQYF.

This rearrangement joins TRBV4-3 to TRBJ2-5; TRBD1 aligns across 11 bases. Germline assignment: CDR1 LGHNA and CDR2 YSLEER. Trimming at V came to 1 base and at J to 7 bases, leaving 11 bases not matched to a gene. The CDR3 has 17 amino acids. This CDR3 reads CASSQVHAPGQGVTQYF. CDR3 DNA sequence: TGCGCCAGCAGCCAAGTCCACGCCCCGGGACAGGGGGTGACCCAGTACTTC.

The gene calls are TRBV9 and TRBJ1-1, with D tentatively TRBD1 (5 bases). CDR1 and CDR2 from the germline V gene are SGDLS and YYNGEE. The CDR3 contains 14 residues. Between the trimmed V and J ends, which lost 3 bases and 5 bases, there was a span of 14 bases. CDR3 sequence: CASSGSGQGTEAFF. DNA for the CDR3: TGTGCCAGCAGCGGAAGTGGGCAGGGTACTGAAGCTTTCTTT. The full variable domain, its missing parts supplied by reference TRBV9 and TRBJ1-1, is DSGVTQTPKHLITATGQRVTLRCSPRSGDLSVYWYQQSLDQGLQFLIQYYNGEERAKGNILERFSAQQFPDLHSELNLSSLELGDSALYFCASSGSGQGTEAFFGQGTRLTVV.

This clone was observed once. The genes are TRBV7-2 and TRBJ1-1, with D tentatively TRBD1 (5 bases). Trimming removed 0 bases from V and 5 bases from J, with 13 bases in between. The CDR3 is 15 residues long. The germline V gene has CDR1 SGHTA and CDR2 FQGNSA. CDR3 DNA: TGTGCCAGCAGCTTAGCACCGTTTAAGGGGACTGAAGCTTTCTTT. Its translation: CASSLAPFKGTEAFF.

The V gene is TRBV7-2, the J gene TRBJ2-7; D gene ambiguous. This CDR3 has 11 residues. Trimming cost V 2 bases and J 5 bases, with 4 bases left between them. Germline lookup yields CDR1 SGHTA and CDR2 FQGNSA. The CDR3 is CASSLTDEQYF. In DNA, the CDR3 is TGTGCCAGCAGCTTAACCGACGAGCAGTACTTC.

The V and J genes are TRBV14 and TRBJ2-3; D call uncertain. The CDR3 spans 11 residues. Germline loops: CDR1 SGHDN, CDR2 FVKESK. V lost 3 bases and J lost 2, with 0 bases in between. The CDR3 region is CASSHTDTQYF. Written as DNA, the CDR3 is TGTGCCAGCAGCCACACAGATACGCAGTATTTT.

The chain links TRBV7-9 to TRBJ1-1, with D tentatively TRBD1 (5 bases). CDR3 length: 15 residues. The ends were cut back, 1 base at V and 0 bases at J, with 9 bases in the middle. Germline loops: CDR1 SEHNR, CDR2 FQNEAQ (reference sequence). CDR3 bases: TGTGCCAGCAGCTTAGAGGTGGGGGTGAACACTGAAGCTTTCTTT. It encodes CASSLEVGVNTEAFF.